This TCR beta chain was recorded in a study of CD4 T cells in relation to SARS-CoV-2 and coronaviruses. In the study overall: PBMCs were cultured with antigen for roughly 11 days before TCR beta sequencing.

In this sample, this clone turned up a few times. What it binds is unknown. CD4+ T cells from unexposed donors were obtained before the COVID-19 pandemic (2011-2018). The cells were cultured for approximately 10 days before CD4+ T cells were isolated. Testing used SARS-CoV-2 S/N and four cold-coronavirus spikes on unexposed-donor CD4+ T cells, cells permitting. Around 2 million PBMCs per well were cultured with 10 IU/ml IL-2. TCRdb's table, derived via immunoSEQ multiplex PCR, lists solely in-frame clones and lacks some. Here the sample spans roughly 20,000 clones, about 79% being singletons. V was shortened by 7 bases and J by 5 bases, with 14 bases between the two germline ends. This CDR3 has 13 residues. From germline, CDR1 is LNHDA and CDR2 SQIVND (reference sequence). Study observations and caveats: No crossreactivity against non-spike viral proteins was tested here.

Sequencing was performed on CD4+ T cells from PBMCs, cultured in vitro. The TCR was taken from a human donor in good health. This chain joins TRBV19 and TRBJ1-2; D is perhaps TRBD1 (6 bases). CDR3 protein: CASTGQGFYGYTF. The CDR3 bases are TGTGCCAGTACGGGGCAGGGGTTTTATGGCTACACCTTC. The full variable domain, completed using reference TRBV19 and TRBJ1-2, is DGGITQSPKYLFRKEGQNVTLSCEQNLNHDAMYWYRQDPGQGLRLIYYSQIVNDFQKGDIAEGYSVSREKKESFPLTVTSAQKNPTAFYLCASTGQGFYGYTFGSGTRLTVV.